This T cell receptor beta chain originates from a study of siplizumab effects on memory and regulatory T cells. Each sample had 9 x 10^4 or so TCR templates assayed. The method was immunoSEQ multiplex PCR; TCRdb's version includes in-frame clones alone and lacks a portion of them. The table lists about 100,000 clones, less than 95% of them singletons. The germline CDR1 and CDR2 sequences are MNHNY and SVGAGI (reference sequence). The CDR3 is made up of 14 amino acids. Trimming removed 6 bases from V and 5 bases from J, with 16 bases in between. The clonotype originates from a human donor in good health. The sequenced sample was Tregs sorted from blood. The genes are TRBV6-6 and TRBJ2-5; unclear D gene. CDR3 coding DNA: TGTGCCAGCAGCCTAACTGGACCCGGGGAGACCCAGTACTTC. Protein product: CASSLTGPGETQYF.